This T cell receptor (beta chain) emerged from a study of blood T cell repertoires in COVID-19 (TCRdb year 2020). At the level of the whole study: Samples from collaborators originated in the United States, Italy and Spain and spanned both the acute and convalescent phases of COVID-19. The prospective study material was composed of cDNA or gDNA derived from T cells, B-cell-depleted T cells, or PBMCs. A freely available public database, intended as a resource for researchers studying the immune response to SARS-CoV-2, is where the repertoires were released. The samples were drawn from the first 160 participants of the ongoing ImmuneRACE study and from 950 to 1,500 subjects provided by 6 global collaborators. A de-identified subject ID, COVID-19 status, age in years and sex were almost always included in the sample metadata. Deeply sampled blood TCRbeta repertoires from subjects exposed to, actively infected with, or recovered from COVID-19 were included in the dataset. Where available, HLA class I and class II types were taken from metadata supplied by the sample provider and were not determined by assay-based typing.

Another Seattle source contributed samples from volunteer blood donors who had recovered from COVID-19. Whole blood was collected in K2EDTA tubes by collaborating institutions according to the institutions' own protocols. For TCRbeta analysis, collaborator samples were shipped as frozen whole blood, as isolated PBMCs, or as DNA extracted from either sample type. V is shortened by 2 bases, J by 6 bases, and the region joining them spans 7 bases. The CDR3 measures 12 amino acids from cysteine to phenylalanine. Only the CDR3 region is kept as DNA, spanning 36 bases read in frame from base 1. The germline V gene provides CDR1 MNHEY and CDR2 SVGAGI. For this clone: The target of this receptor is not known. Nothing much larger sits one base from this clone, and base qualities are not available.

TCRbeta CDR3 regions were amplified from genomic DNA by means of the immunoSEQ Assay, a bias-controlled multiplex PCR. In the paper's pipeline: The number of nucleated cells in each sample was estimated from the amplification of reference gene primers within the assay. To quantify the absolute abundance of each unique TCRbeta CDR3 rearrangement, sequence reads were collapsed and filtered. For each sample, productive Simpson clonality was calculated as the square root of Simpson's diversity index over productive rearrangements. The source is immuneACCESS, and TCRdb retained only in-frame sequences with V and J called. Part of the clones is not carried over; for the studies checked, unresolved V genes explain less than half of this, and the remainder is unexplained. V and J calls and clone size are those listed in that table; D and trimming were worked out from the DNA. The sample table lists about 150,000 clones, 88% of them with a count of one. The top ten constitute approximately 2.1% of the sample.

Beyond this particular receptor, the publication reports: How much clinical and demographic metadata was included differed by source and by participant, and the metadata was provided uncurated.

Sequencing input: peripheral blood. The V and J segments used are TRBV6-5 and TRBJ1-1; a tentative D match to TRBD1 spans 5 bases. This clonotype originated in a man aged 45 to 65 who had recovered from COVID-19. The CDR3 protein: CASSYGGAEAFF. The DNA is as follows: TGTGCCAGCAGTTACGGAGGGGCTGAAGCTTTCTTT.